What follows are 32 T cell receptor beta chains derived from one specimen sequenced in a study of blood T cell repertoires in COVID-19. Using immunoSEQ multiplex PCR, the repertoire was profiled, and TCRdb retains in-frame clones only, with some absent. Found here are 84,000 or so clones, 80% of them singletons; the top ten hold roughly 19%. The sequenced material came from peripheral blood. The receptors originated from a woman aged 80 or over with acute or convalescent COVID-19.

V usage is TRBV25-1 and J usage is TRBJ2-2, with TRBD2 as a possible D gene (6 bases). This CDR3 has 16 residues. Trimming took off 1 base at V and 4 bases at J, with 13 bases between the two ends. From germline, CDR1 is MGHDK and CDR2 SYGVNS. The CDR3 sequence: CASSESRGTPTGELFF. CDR3 DNA: TGTGCCAGCAGTGAATCCCGCGGGACCCCCACCGGGGAGCTGTTTTTT.

This sequence joins TRBV27 and TRBJ2-1, with 9 nucleotides matching TRBD1. Germline V gene sequence: CDR1 MNHEY, CDR2 SMNVEV (reference sequence). V was pared by 6 bases and J by 2 bases, with 5 bases of the junction left unmatched. The CDR3 extends over 15 amino acids. The chain's CDR3 is CASRRDRVAYNEQFF. The CDR3, as DNA: TGTGCCAGCAGACGGGACAGGGTCGCCTACAATGAGCAGTTCTTC.

The chain uses TRBV28 and TRBJ2-7, with 11 bases aligning to TRBD2. Looked up from germline, CDR1 is MDHEN and CDR2 is SYDVKM. The CDR3 loop spans 14 amino acids. With 4 bases clipped from V and 2 bases from J, the junction kept 1 base outside the gene matches. CDR3 in amino acids: CASSSTSGTYEQYF. CDR3 nucleotide sequence: TGTGCCAGCAGTTCGACTAGCGGGACCTACGAGCAGTACTTC.

CDR3: CASSFVGTSGRYNEQFF. For the CDR3, the DNA is TGTGCCAGCAGCTTCGTTGGGACTAGCGGGAGATACAATGAGCAGTTCTTC. This chain connects TRBV7-2 to TRBJ2-1; 14 nucleotides align to TRBD2. Trimming cost V 3 bases and J 4 bases; bases outside gene matches: 5. The CDR3 length is 17 residues. In germline, CDR1 is SGHTA, CDR2 FQGNSA. Looking up the rest from reference TRBV7-2 and TRBJ2-1 gives the full variable domain: GAGVSQSPSNKVTEKGKDVELRCDPISGHTALYWYRQSLGQGLEFLIYFQGNSAPDKSGLPSDRFSAERTGGSVSTLTIQRTQQEDSAVYLCASSFVGTSGRYNEQFFGPGTRLTVL.

The rearrangement uses TRBV5-1 and TRBJ1-4, with TRBD1 matching over 8 bases. Germline lookup yields CDR1 SGHRS and CDR2 YFSETQ. V was clipped by 2 bases and J by 6 bases; unmatched bases: 9. The CDR3 runs to 16 residues. DNA for the CDR3: TGCGCCAGCAGCTTTGGCGGACAGGGTTTTGATGAAAAACTGTTTTTT. This sequence encodes CASSFGGQGFDEKLFF. The full variable domain, completed using reference TRBV5-1 and TRBJ1-4, is KAGVTQTPRYLIKTRGQQVTLSCSPISGHRSVSWYQQTPGQGLQFLFEYFSETQRNKGNFPGRFSGRQFSNSRSEMNVSTLELGDSALYLCASSFGGQGFDEKLFFGSGTQLSVL.

This chain connects TRBV6-5 to TRBJ2-1; 7 bases align to TRBD1. With 6 bases clipped from V and 8 bases from J, the junction kept 10 bases outside the gene matches. CDR1 and CDR2 from the germline V gene are MNHEY and SVGAGI. This CDR3 spans 14 amino acids. The CDR3 coding sequence is TGTGCCAGCAGGGATTACAGGGGAAGGTATGAGCAGTTCTTC. Translating it yields CASRDYRGRYEQFF.

The rearrangement uses TRBV11-2 and TRBJ1-1; D is ambiguous. Deletions cut 5 bases from V and 0 bases from J, with 10 bases between. This CDR3 region has 14 residues. The germline gives CDR1 SGHAT, CDR2 FQNNGV. The CDR3 here is CASSIQIMNTEAFF. In DNA, the CDR3 is TGTGCCAGCAGCATACAGATTATGAACACTGAAGCTTTCTTT.

The chain uses TRBV6-5 and TRBJ2-3; 14 bases fit TRBD2. The CDR3 consists of 16 residues. Looked up from germline, CDR1 is MNHEY and CDR2 is SVGAGI. J lost 3 bases, V lost 4 bases, and 3 bases had no gene match. CDR3 in DNA: TGTGCCAGCAGTTCCCGGACTAGCGGGGGGACAGATACGCAGTATTTT. Amino acid sequence: CASSSRTSGGTDTQYF.

The CDR3 sequence: CASSLDMADTQYF. The CDR3 region has the DNA TGTGCCAGCAGCTTGGACATGGCAGATACGCAGTATTTT. This chain joins TRBV11-3 and TRBJ2-3; possible D gene TRBD1, 5 bases. Germline V gene lookup returns CDR1 SGHNT and CDR2 YENEEA. V was trimmed by 3 bases and J by 4 bases, leaving 8 bases between them. The CDR3 runs to 13 residues.

The gene calls are TRBV7-3 and TRBJ1-2; D gene uncertain. This CDR3 has 14 amino acids. Germline CDR1 and CDR2: SGHTA and FQGTGA. V lost 5 bases and J lost 6, with 16 bases in between. CDR3 nucleotide sequence: TGTGCCAGCAGCACCGGCTCCGGGAGGGATGGCTACACCTTC. Its protein product is CASSTGSGRDGYTF.

V gene TRBV24-1 combines with J gene TRBJ2-7; D call uncertain. V gave up 9 bases and J gave up 5 bases, with 4 bases separating them. Germline lookup yields CDR1 KGHDR and CDR2 SFDVKD. The CDR3 is made up of 9 amino acids. The CDR3 DNA reads TGTGCCACCCCAAACGAGCAGTACTTC. This sequence encodes CATPNEQYF.

The chain recombines TRBV18 with TRBJ2-2; D perhaps matches TRBD2 (6 bases). The germline V gene has CDR1 KGHSH and CDR2 LQKENI. Trimming took 3 bases from V and 6 from J, leaving 11 bases between them. This CDR3 region has 14 residues. CDR3 in amino acids: CASSPPSVPGELFF. The CDR3 region has the DNA TGTGCCAGCTCACCTCCTAGCGTACCCGGGGAGCTGTTTTTT.

V gene TRBV6-2 or TRBV6-3 combines with J gene TRBJ2-1; 14 nucleotides align to TRBD2. The V segment lost 2 bases and the J segment 3 bases; nucleotides outside the gene matches: 6. Germline V gene lookup returns CDR1 MNHEY and CDR2 SVGEGT. This CDR3 has 18 amino acids. CDR3 sequence reads: CASSYGTSGSTSYNEQFF. In DNA, the CDR3 is TGTGCCAGCAGTTACGGGACTAGCGGGAGTACAAGCTACAATGAGCAGTTCTTC.

The chain combines TRBV5-1 with TRBJ1-4; D not resolved. Germline loops: CDR1 SGHRS, CDR2 YFSETQ. The germline V and J ends were trimmed by 0 bases and 8 bases, with 8 bases remaining between them. This CDR3 has 13 residues. CDR3 residues: CASSLGGPEKLFF. CDR3 DNA: TGCGCCAGCAGCTTGGGCGGGCCGGAAAAACTGTTTTTT.

The chain uses TRBV19 and TRBJ2-1, with D perhaps matching TRBD2 (6 bases). CDR1 LNHDA and CDR2 SQIVND come from the germline V gene (reference sequence). CDR3 length equals 15 residues. Trimming took 9 bases from V and 2 from J, leaving 17 bases between them. The chain's CDR3 is CASAITRTTYNEQFF. CDR3 coding DNA: TGTGCCAGCGCCATAACTAGGACTACCTACAATGAGCAGTTCTTC.

The genes are TRBV5-1 and TRBJ1-5; tentatively, D is TRBD1 (5 bases). CDR3 length: 14 residues. From germline, CDR1 is SGHRS and CDR2 YFSETQ. V lost 0 bases and J lost 9, with 13 bases in between. In nucleotides, the CDR3 is TGCGCCAGCAGCTTGGCGGGGGGGAGGGGGCCCCAGCATTTT. Translated: CASSLAGGRGPQHF.

The CDR3 DNA reads TGTGCCAGTAGTATACCGAGGTATAATCAGCCCCAGCATTTT. Translated, it gives CASSIPRYNQPQHF. The chain couples TRBV19 to TRBJ1-5; D is ambiguous. The CDR3 runs 14 residues. The germline V and J ends were trimmed by 2 bases and 4 bases, with 9 bases remaining between them. Germline assignment: CDR1 LNHDA and CDR2 SQIVND (reference sequence).

The chain's CDR3 is CASSLPGKLYGYTF. CDR3 DNA: TGTGCCAGCAGCTTGCCAGGGAAATTATATGGCTACACCTTC. The chain employs TRBV5-4 and TRBJ1-2, with D perhaps TRBD1 (5 bases). Germline-derived CDR1 and CDR2 are SGHNT and YYREEE (reference sequence). This CDR3 has 14 amino acids. V was trimmed by 1 base and J by 5 bases, leaving 12 bases between them.

The rearrangement uses TRBV7-2 and TRBJ2-5; 14 nucleotides match TRBD2. V was clipped by 6 bases and J by 2 bases; unmatched bases: 8. Per the germline V gene, CDR1 is SGHTA and CDR2 is FQGNSA. CDR3 length equals 17 residues. CDR3 coding DNA: TGTGCCAGCAGTTCCGGGGGACTAGCGGGGGCTCAAGAGACCCAGTACTTC. Translated: CASSSGGLAGAQETQYF.

This chain uses TRBV12-5 with TRBJ2-1, with 13 bases that match TRBD2. Germline trimming cut 6 bases from V and 6 bases from J; bases unmatched to any gene: 5. This CDR3 region has 15 residues. Germline V gives CDR1 LGHNT, CDR2 FRNRAP. The CDR3 here is CASGRGTSGTNEQFF. As DNA, the CDR3 is TGTGCTAGTGGCCGTGGGACTAGCGGGACCAATGAGCAGTTCTTC.

J is TRBJ2-5 and V is TRBV18, with 8 bases fitting TRBD1. Germline CDR1 KGHSH, CDR2 LQKENI. This CDR3 is 16 amino acids long. V trimming: 5 bases; J trimming: 0 bases; junction bases outside the gene matches: 8. CDR3 DNA sequence: TGTGCCAGCTCAAGGACAGGGCGTACTGACCAAGAGACCCAGTACTTC. Translated: CASSRTGRTDQETQYF.

This sequence joins TRBV5-1 and TRBJ1-6; the match to TRBD1 covers 8 bases. The CDR3 runs 15 residues. In germline, CDR1 is SGHRS, CDR2 YFSETQ. Losses at the gene ends were 3 bases for V and 9 bases for J; bases not matched to a gene: 8. CDR3: CASSSSTGVGSPLHF. The CDR3 DNA follows: TGCGCCAGCAGCTCCTCGACAGGGGTAGGTTCACCCCTCCACTTT.

The chain recombines TRBV6-5 with TRBJ2-3; TRBD2 matches 9 bases. Germline V gene lookup returns CDR1 MNHEY and CDR2 SVGAGI. The junction had 2 bases not matched to a gene; V was cut back by 0 bases and J by 1 base. CDR3 length equals 16 residues. The CDR3 protein is CASSYSASGGTDTQYF. DNA of the CDR3: TGTGCCAGCAGTTACTCGGCTAGCGGGGGCACAGATACGCAGTATTTT.

This clone showed up just a few times. This chain joins TRBV7-9 and TRBJ1-4; D might be TRBD1 (6 bases). The germline V gene encodes CDR1 SEHNR and CDR2 FQNEAQ (reference sequence). Trimming cost V 5 bases and J 7 bases, with 29 bases left between them. The CDR3 contains 19 residues. CDR3 DNA sequence: TGTGCCAGCAGCACCCCCAAGATGCCGAACAGGGAAATGACTGAAAAACTGTTTTTT. It yields the protein CASSTPKMPNREMTEKLFF.

This chain links TRBV12-3 or TRBV12-4 with TRBJ2-2; D gene unclear. The CDR3 has 13 amino acids. V lost 5 bases and J 5 bases, leaving 9 bases between the germline ends. The CDR3 loop is CASSPQLTGELFF. The CDR3, as DNA: TGTGCCAGCAGTCCCCAACTAACCGGGGAGCTGTTTTTT.

V usage is TRBV2 and J usage is TRBJ2-3; no clear D. CDR1 SNHLY and CDR2 FYNNEI come from the germline V gene. The CDR3 spans 13 residues. V lost 10 bases to trimming and J lost 0 bases, with 11 bases between them. The CDR3 DNA follows: TGTGCCACCAGGAGCCGCAGCACAGATACGCAGTATTTT. Translation: CATRSRSTDTQYF.

Worth noting for this clone: An end of the junction does not agree with germline; a read error may underlie this. This chain uses TRBV7-6 with TRBJ2-7; perhaps D is TRBD1 or TRBD2 (9 bases each). CDR1 is SGHVS and CDR2 is FNYEAQ in the germline V gene. The CDR3 extends over 16 amino acids. For the CDR3, the DNA is TGTGCCAGCAGCCTAGCTAGCGGGACAGGGAACTACGAGCAGTACTTC. This gives the protein CASSLASGTGNYEQYF.

The rearrangement links TRBV7-2 to TRBJ2-7, with unresolved D. The CDR3 totals 14 residues. CDR1 SGHTA and CDR2 FQGNSA come from the germline V gene. V dropped 2 bases and J dropped 2 bases, with 10 bases sitting between them. The DNA for the CDR3 is TGTGCCAGCAGCTTAAATAGAAATACCTACGAGCAGTACTTC. Its translation: CASSLNRNTYEQYF.

V usage is TRBV6-6 and J usage is TRBJ1-1; D is uncertain. The germline V and J ends were trimmed by 0 bases and 11 bases, with 10 bases remaining between them. The CDR3 consists of 12 residues. Germline V gene lookup returns CDR1 MNHNY and CDR2 SVGAGI (reference sequence). CDR3 region: CASSYSEGGAFF. CDR3 nucleotides: TGTGCCAGCAGTTACTCAGAGGGAGGTGCTTTCTTT.

The rearrangement links TRBV5-6 to TRBJ2-2; 10 positions agree with TRBD2. Germline CDR1 is SGHDT and CDR2 is YYEEEE. J lost 7 bases, V lost 3 bases, and 12 bases had no gene match. The CDR3 contains 17 residues. This CDR3 is CASSYPPGTSVLGELFF. The CDR3 DNA reads as TGTGCCAGCAGCTACCCCCCAGGGACTAGCGTCCTCGGGGAGCTGTTTTTT.

The chain uses TRBV7-2 and TRBJ2-1, with a tentative D call TRBD1 (5 bases). The germline gives CDR1 SGHTA, CDR2 FQGNSA. V was pared by 1 base and J by 3 bases, with 13 bases between. This CDR3 is built from 16 residues. In DNA form, the CDR3 reads TGTGCCAGCAGCTTAGAAGGATCTAGGGGCTACAATGAGCAGTTCTTC. It codes for CASSLEGSRGYNEQFF. The full variable domain, with the rest looked up from reference TRBV7-2 and TRBJ2-1, is GAGVSQSPSNKVTEKGKDVELRCDPISGHTALYWYRQSLGQGLEFLIYFQGNSAPDKSGLPSDRFSAERTGGSVSTLTIQRTQQEDSAVYLCASSLEGSRGYNEQFFGPGTRLTVL.

The genes are TRBV18 and TRBJ2-7; 12 bases fit TRBD2. This CDR3 has 15 residues. With V trimmed by 4 bases and J by 4 bases, 5 bases remained unmatched. The germline V gene has CDR1 KGHSH and CDR2 LQKENI. The CDR3 DNA follows: TGTGCCAGCTCACGACTAGCGGGAGATGTGTACGAGCAGTACTTC. Protein product: CASSRLAGDVYEQYF.